This record covers a single TCR beta chain. Its antigen remains unknown. Time point defined: peripheral blood 6 weeks after treatment start. Patients were diagnosed with urothelial carcinoma, either locally advanced or metastatic. The source of the sample is a study of PD-L1 blockade in urothelial cancer. Study as a whole: The median number of T cells present in blood samples was approximately 140,000. Overall study results and limits: Below-median pretreatment blood TCR clonality was associated with improved progression-free and overall survival.

Some clones are missing from TCRdb's copy, which holds only in-frame ones; the method was immunoSEQ multiplex PCR. The repertoire holds about 48,000 clones, with 70% to 90% as singletons. This CDR3 comprises 15 residues. Deletions cut 8 bases from V and 1 base from J, with 12 bases between. Per the germline V gene, CDR1 is MNHEY and CDR2 is SMNVEV (reference sequence). The V gene is TRBV27, the J gene TRBJ1-6; D uncertain. The sample here was PBMCs, taken around atezolizumab (anti-PD-L1) treatment. This clonotype originated in a man aged 55 to 70 with urothelial cancer. The CDR3 sequence: CASAILASYNSPLHF. The CDR3 nucleotides read TGTGCCAGCGCCATATTAGCTTCCTATAATTCACCCCTCCACTTT.